A selection of T cell receptor beta chains follows, all from one sample in a study of blood T cell repertoires in COVID-19. Method: immunoSEQ multiplex PCR; TCRdb's copy keeps in-frame clones and lacks some. The profile covers tens of thousands of clones, with roughly 80% appearing a single time and over 2% taken by the ten largest. The material sequenced was peripheral blood. The receptors were sampled from a man aged 50 to 59 with acute or convalescent COVID-19. Each CDR3 is given with its conserved first and last residue. The D gene is left open where the match is weak. Clone size is given for some rows only: seen once, a few or many times, or a class if the clone is expanded.

D gene: TRBD1
V gene: TRBV2
clone size: NA
J gene: TRBJ2-2
CDR3 DNA: TGTGCCAGCAGTGACACAGGGGGTGCCGGGGAGCTGTTTTTT
CDR3 protein: CASSDTGGAGELFF

D gene: TRBD1
V gene: TRBV27
clone size: NA
J gene: TRBJ1-1
CDR3 DNA: TGTGCCAGCAGTCCTAGACAGGGGAAGAATGGGAACACTGAAGCTTTCTTT
CDR3 protein: CASSPRQGKNGNTEAFF

D gene: TRBD1
V gene: TRBV27
clone size: NA
J gene: TRBJ2-7
CDR3 DNA: TGTGCCAGCAGTTTCGTCCCAGGGGGCGAGCAGTACTTC
CDR3 protein: CASSFVPGGEQYF

D gene: NA
V gene: TRBV24-1
clone size: NA
J gene: TRBJ1-2
CDR3 DNA: TGTGCCACCAGCCCTCCGGGACTGGAGGGCATACTGGATGGCTACACCTTC
CDR3 protein: CATSPPGLEGILDGYTF

D gene: NA
V gene: TRBV6-1
clone size: once
J gene: TRBJ2-2
CDR3 DNA: TGTGCCAGCAGTGAAGCGCTAACGGTATCCGGGGAGCTGTTTTTT
CDR3 protein: CASSEALTVSGELFF

D gene: NA
V gene: TRBV7-2
clone size: NA
J gene: TRBJ2-7
CDR3 DNA: TGTGCCAGCAGCTTAGATGCGGGGGCGGGCTACGAGCAGTACTTC
CDR3 protein: CASSLDAGAGYEQYF

D gene: TRBD2
V gene: TRBV29-1
clone size: NA
J gene: TRBJ2-2
CDR3 DNA: TGCAGCGTTTCCCGACTAGCGGCGAACACCGGGGAGCTGTTTTTT
CDR3 protein: CSVSRLAANTGELFF

D gene: TRBD2
V gene: TRBV5-1
clone size: NA
J gene: TRBJ2-7
CDR3 DNA: TGCGCCAGCAGCTTTGGGCGGGGGTCCTACGAGCAGTACTTC
CDR3 protein: CASSFGRGSYEQYF

D gene: TRBD2
V gene: TRBV14
clone size: NA
J gene: TRBJ2-7
CDR3 DNA: TGTGCCAGCAGCCAAGCAAGACTAGCGGGGGGACACTTCTACGAGCAGTACTTC
CDR3 protein: CASSQARLAGGHFYEQYF

D gene: TRBD2
V gene: TRBV18
clone size: NA
J gene: TRBJ2-3
CDR3 DNA: TGTGCCAGCTCACCTGGGGCTGGCGGGGGGCCCACAGATACGCAGTATTTT
CDR3 protein: CASSPGAGGGPTDTQYF

D gene: NA
V gene: TRBV15
clone size: NA
J gene: TRBJ2-2
CDR3 DNA: TGTGCCACCAGCAGAGGGTGGGCCCAGGACACCGGGGAGCTGTTTTTT
CDR3 protein: CATSRGWAQDTGELFF

D gene: NA
V gene: TRBV5-5
clone size: NA
J gene: TRBJ2-2
CDR3 DNA: TGTGCCAGCAGCTTCTTAGGCGGGGACAACACCGGGGAGCTGTTTTTT
CDR3 protein: CASSFLGGDNTGELFF

D gene: TRBD1
V gene: TRBV5-4
clone size: NA
J gene: TRBJ1-2
CDR3 DNA: TGTGCCAGCAGCTTGTCAAGGGGGCGAGACTATGGCTACACCTTC
CDR3 protein: CASSLSRGRDYGYTF